A selection of T cell receptor beta chains follows, all from one sample in a study of shared clonotypes between healthy human individuals. Libraries were prepared by immunoSEQ multiplex PCR; TCRdb keeps only in-frame clonotypes and omits some of them. The sample consists of about 180,000 clones, just under 95% of them appearing once. Sequences were obtained from naive CD4+ T cells sorted from blood. All receptors derive from a woman in her 30s in good health. Both conserved end residues are part of each CDR3. A D gene is named only where the DNA matches it firmly. The size field is filled for only some rows; it gives once, few, many or a size class.

D,size,V,J,CDR3,DNA
-,-,TRBV4-2,TRBJ2-7,CASSQDLSRYEQYF,TGTGCCAGCAGCCAAGATCTTAGTCGCTACGAGCAGTACTTC
TRBD2,-,TRBV28,TRBJ2-1,CASSLLTSGSYNEQFF,TGTGCCAGCAGTTTATTGACTAGCGGCTCCTACAATGAGCAGTTCTTC
TRBD2,-,TRBV4-2,TRBJ2-7,CASSQYGLAGGGSYEQYF,TGTGCCAGCAGCCAATATGGACTAGCGGGAGGGGGGTCCTACGAGCAGTACTTC
TRBD2,few,TRBV29-1,TRBJ2-7,CSVPVGGDEQYF,TGCAGCGTCCCCGTTGGGGGGGACGAGCAGTACTTC
-,-,TRBV7-9,TRBJ2-6,CASSLVHRSGANVLTF,TGTGCCAGCAGCCTCGTTCATCGCTCTGGGGCCAACGTCCTGACTTTC
-,-,TRBV27,TRBJ2-4,CASSSGNSGLAKNIQYF,TGTGCCAGCAGTTCGGGCAACAGCGGTCTAGCCAAAAACATTCAGTACTTC
-,-,TRBV30,TRBJ1-1,CAWAGGGYEAFF,TGTGCCTGGGCGGGAGGTGGATATGAAGCTTTCTTT
-,-,TRBV9,TRBJ2-1,CASSVGTYNEQFF,TGTGCCAGCAGCGTAGGCACGTACAATGAGCAGTTCTTC
TRBD1,-,TRBV2,TRBJ2-7,CASTKAGQGIHEQYF,TGTGCCAGCACGAAAGCGGGACAGGGTATACACGAGCAGTACTTC
TRBD2,-,TRBV5-4,TRBJ2-3,CASSLGTSGRTDTQYF,TGTGCCAGCAGCTTGGGGACTAGCGGGAGAACAGATACGCAGTATTTT
-,-,TRBV13,TRBJ2-1,CASSLSSNEQFF,TGTGCCAGCAGCTTATCATCAAATGAGCAGTTCTTC
-,-,TRBV28,TRBJ1-2,CASTSKGVPIAYGYTF,TGTGCCAGCACCTCCAAGGGCGTTCCTATAGCCTATGGCTACACCTTC
TRBD2,-,TRBV29-1,TRBJ2-7,CSVEDSGTNYEQYF,TGCAGCGTTGAAGATTCCGGGACTAACTACGAGCAGTACTTC
-,-,TRBV28,TRBJ2-7,CASSLLRDEQYF,TGTGCCAGCAGTTTATTACGGGACGAGCAGTACTTC
-,-,TRBV5-1,TRBJ1-4,CASSLDPTNEKLFF,TGCGCCAGCAGCTTGGACCCCACTAATGAAAAACTGTTTTTT
TRBD1,-,TRBV5-1,TRBJ1-5,CASRPGGGDSNQPQHF,TGCGCCAGCAGGCCAGGGGGAGGGGATAGCAATCAGCCCCAGCATTTT
-,once,TRBV5-1,TRBJ2-2,CASSLDRPNTGELFF,TGCGCCAGCAGCTTGGACAGACCGAACACCGGGGAGCTGTTTTTT
-,-,TRBV7-9,TRBJ2-2,CASRQTQYTGELFF,TGTGCCAGCAGACAAACACAATACACCGGGGAGCTGTTTTTT
-,-,TRBV2,TRBJ2-7,CASSDRRGTYEQYF,TGTGCCAGCAGCGACAGGAGAGGTACCTACGAGCAGTACTTC
-,-,TRBV28,TRBJ1-2,CATTSGSYGYTF,TGTGCCACGACTTCTGGGAGCTATGGCTACACCTTC
TRBD1,-,TRBV12-5,TRBJ2-2,CASQQGASTGELFF,TGTGCCTCTCAGCAGGGGGCCTCCACCGGGGAGCTGTTTTTT
TRBD2,-,TRBV7-9,TRBJ2-7,CASSVGLAGSSYEQYF,TGTGCCAGCAGCGTGGGACTAGCGGGCTCCTCCTACGAGCAGTACTTC
TRBD2,once,TRBV9,TRBJ2-1,CASSELAGARNEQFF,TGTGCCAGCAGCGAATTAGCGGGAGCACGTAATGAGCAGTTCTTC
TRBD1,-,TRBV28,TRBJ2-6,CASRHDRGRRGANVLTF,TGTGCCAGCAGACATGACAGGGGGCGCAGAGGGGCCAACGTCCTGACTTTC
-,-,TRBV5-4,TRBJ2-7,CASSLDPRQGLPYEQYF,TGTGCCAGCAGCTTGGACCCGCGGCAGGGCCTACCCTACGAGCAGTACTTC
-,-,TRBV7-9,TRBJ2-3,CASSLWVDTQYF,TGTGCCAGCAGCTTATGGGTAGATACGCAGTATTTT
TRBD2,once,TRBV6-5,TRBJ2-7,CASSYASGADYEQYF,TGTGCCAGCAGTTACGCTAGCGGGGCAGATTACGAGCAGTACTTC
TRBD1,-,TRBV5-1,TRBJ1-1,CASSQRTGDTEAFF,TGCGCCAGCAGTCAACGTACAGGGGACACTGAAGCTTTCTTT
-,-,TRBV19,TRBJ1-1,CASRQHMNTEAFF,TGTGCCAGTCGACAGCACATGAACACTGAAGCTTTCTTT
TRBD2,-,TRBV11-2,TRBJ2-7,CASSLSVSGSPYEQYF,TGTGCCAGCAGCTTGAGCGTTAGCGGGAGCCCCTACGAGCAGTACTTC
-,-,TRBV9,TRBJ2-7,CASSVGGDMRPYEQYF,TGTGCCAGCAGCGTGGGCGGGGACATGAGACCCTACGAGCAGTACTTC
-,-,TRBV6-5,TRBJ1-1,CASSYGYKTEAFF,TGTGCCAGCAGTTACGGTTACAAAACTGAAGCTTTCTTT
-,-,TRBV5-1,TRBJ1-4,CASSFSLGGTNEKLFF,TGCGCCAGCAGCTTCTCACTGGGCGGTACTAATGAAAAACTGTTTTTT
-,few,TRBV2,TRBJ2-7,CASSGQSYEQYF,TGTGCCAGCAGTGGACAGTCCTACGAGCAGTACTTC
TRBD2,-,TRBV4-1,TRBJ2-1,CASSRLSGSSYNEQFF,TGCGCCAGCAGCCGGCTAAGCGGGAGTTCCTACAATGAGCAGTTCTTC
-,-,TRBV15,TRBJ1-2,CATSRDGRQDYGYTF,TGTGCCACCAGCAGAGATGGGAGACAGGACTATGGCTACACCTTC
TRBD1,-,TRBV11-2,TRBJ1-3,CASTRGQGATGNTIYF,TGTGCCAGCACCCGGGGACAGGGGGCTACTGGAAACACCATATATTTT
-,-,TRBV28,TRBJ2-7,CASSLDSPSEQYF,TGTGCCAGCAGTTTAGACAGCCCGAGCGAGCAGTACTTC
-,-,TRBV29-1,TRBJ1-1,CSVVQGSTEAFF,TGCAGCGTTGTCCAGGGGAGCACTGAAGCTTTCTTT
-,-,TRBV5-1,TRBJ2-7,CASKPNEQYF,TGCGCCAGCAAGCCAAACGAGCAGTACTTC
-,-,TRBV2,TRBJ2-6,CASREVSGANVLTF,TGTGCCAGTAGAGAGGTCTCTGGGGCCAACGTCCTGACTTTC
-,-,TRBV2,TRBJ1-1,CASIKIHATRTEAFF,TGTGCCAGCATAAAAATCCACGCGACGAGGACTGAAGCTTTCTTT
-,-,TRBV27,TRBJ2-7,CASSLSSQGGNEQYF,TGTGCCAGCAGTTTATCTTCCCAGGGGGGTAACGAGCAGTACTTC
-,-,TRBV28,TRBJ1-2,CASTAGDIPYGYTF,TGTGCCAGCACCGCGGGGGACATCCCATATGGCTACACCTTC
-,few,TRBV20-1,TRBJ1-2,CSARGGYTF,TGCAGTGCCCGAGGGGGCTACACCTTC
-,-,TRBV30,TRBJ1-1,CASKTQGNTEAFF,TGTGCCTCGAAAACCCAGGGTAACACTGAAGCTTTCTTT
-,-,TRBV7-9,TRBJ1-5,CASSLVLRRINQPQHF,TGTGCCAGCAGCTTAGTTCTACGACGGATCAATCAGCCCCAGCATTTT